One sample yielded the 21 T cell receptor beta chains listed below, sequenced in a study of Graves' ophthalmopathy and Graves' hyperthyroidism. Amplifying from RNA transcripts, the study obtained TCR beta CDR3 regions. Following a first-round RT-PCR that used HTBI primers, a second-round multiplex PCR was carried out. TCRdb called the multiplex PCR reads again in MiXCR, with one record for every CDR3 protein. The repertoire has 300,000 to 500,000 distinct CDR3 sequences, roughly 14% of them found once; the top ten carry 5.5% to 7%. The sequenced sample consisted of peripheral blood. These receptor sequences come from a woman aged 18-35 years with stable Graves' hyperthyroidism.

This clonotype has at least ten counts. The rearrangement uses TRBV6-1 and TRBJ1-1; TRBD1 might be the D (5 bases). Germline V lookup: CDR1 MNHNS, CDR2 SASEGT. V lost 6 bases to trimming and J lost 0 bases, with 11 bases between them. The CDR3 sequence is 14 residues long. The CDR3 reads CASRGTVMNTEAFF. In nucleotides, the CDR3 is TGTGCCAGCAGGGGGACGGTTATGAACACTGAAGCTTTCTTT.

In this sample, this clonotype turned up many times. The chain joins TRBV12-3 or TRBV12-4 to TRBJ2-7; D remains unclear. Between the trimmed V and J ends, which lost 2 bases and 3 bases, there was a span of 5 bases. The length of the CDR3 is 12 residues. CDR3 amino acids: CASSLSIYEQYF. CDR3 DNA: TGTGCCAGCAGTTTAAGTATCTACGAGCAGTACTTC.

In this sample, this clonotype turned up a few times. This chain uses TRBV2 with TRBJ1-1; D unclear. The ends were cut back, 6 bases at V and 2 bases at J, with 10 bases in the middle. CDR3 length equals 13 residues. The germline CDR1 and CDR2 sequences are SNHLY and FYNNEI. This chain's CDR3 is CASRYGLNTEAFF. DNA for the CDR3: TGTGCCAGCAGATACGGACTAAACACTGAAGCTTTCTTT.

Regarding this clonotype: A much bigger clone sits one base away, suggesting this may be a read error. The V and J genes are TRBV12-3 or TRBV12-4 and TRBJ2-1, with D unresolved. The CDR3 totals 15 residues. CDR3 sequence reads: CASSYGPGSYNEKFF. CDR3 DNA: TGTGCCAGCAGTTACGGCCCTGGGTCCTACAATGAGAAGTTCTTC.

V and J are TRBV12-3 or TRBV12-4 and TRBJ1-1; the match to TRBD1 covers 7 bases. V shed 4 bases, J shed 5 bases, and the junction held 7 bases outside the gene matches. This CDR3 is 14 amino acids long. CDR3 nucleotide sequence: TGTGCCAGCAGTTCACAGGGGTGGGGGACTGAAGCTTTCTTT. Translated, it gives CASSSQGWGTEAFF.

This clonotype was observed many times. V and J are TRBV7-6 and TRBJ1-5; D gene uncertain. CDR3 length: 14 residues. Per germline, CDR1 SGHVS and CDR2 FNYEAQ. V was shortened by 5 bases and J by 4 bases, with 12 bases between the two germline ends. This chain's CDR3 is CASSQFKGNQPQHF. CDR3 in DNA: TGTGCCAGCAGCCAATTTAAGGGAAATCAGCCCCAGCATTTT.

This clonotype was detected ten times or more. At one end the junction does not follow the germline gene, possibly because of a read error. The chain uses TRBV7-2 and TRBJ1-3, with D possibly TRBD1 on 5 matching bases. Germline CDR1 is SGHTA and CDR2 is FQGNSA. This CDR3 region has 14 residues. The CDR3 spells CASSGTGSGSTIYF. DNA for the CDR3: TGTGCCAGCAGCGGGACGGGCTCTGGAAGCACCATATATTTT.

This clonotype was found many times. The chain uses TRBV5-1 and TRBJ2-7; no firm D call. The germline gives CDR1 SGHRS, CDR2 YFSETQ. The ends were cut back, 3 bases at V and 7 bases at J, with 17 bases in the middle. CDR3 length: 14 amino acids. CDR3 sequence (DNA): TGCGCCAGCAGCTACCCAACGGACCCGAGGGAGCAGTACTTC. It yields the protein CASSYPTDPREQYF.

With respect to this clonotype: A read error may be the cause here, since a much bigger clone is one base away. The V gene is TRBV29-1, the J gene TRBJ1-1; D unresolved. V was trimmed by 8 bases and J by 4 bases, leaving 14 bases between them. Germline CDR1 and CDR2: SQVTM and ANQGSEA. The CDR3 has 12 amino acids. In DNA, the CDR3 is TGCAGCCACCGGGCGCCCAGCACTGAAGCTTTCTTT. Encoded protein: CSHRAPSTEAFF.

This clonotype was recorded many times. The rearrangement uses TRBV19 and TRBJ1-1; D gene uncertain. The germline V gene has CDR1 LNHDA and CDR2 SQIVND (reference sequence). The CDR3 extends over 15 amino acids. Trimming removed 0 bases from V and 0 bases from J, with 8 bases in between. In DNA form, the CDR3 reads TGTGCCAGTAGTATAGAGGGTGCCTTGAACACTGAAGCTTTCTTT. Protein sequence: CASSIEGALNTEAFF.

The chain combines TRBV11-1 with TRBJ2-2, with D maybe TRBD1 (5 bases). Germline values: CDR1 SGHAT, CDR2 FQDESV (reference sequence). The CDR3 loop spans 16 amino acids. Between the trimmed V and J ends, which lost 7 bases and 1 base, there was a span of 16 bases. The CDR3 loop is CASTRNSQGNTGELFF. The CDR3 DNA reads TGTGCCAGCACCCGAAACTCGCAGGGGAACACCGGGGAGCTGTTTTTT. Drawing the rest from reference TRBV11-1 and TRBJ2-2, the complete variable domain is EAEVAQSPRYKITEKSQAVAFWCDPISGHATLYWYRQILGQGPELLVQFQDESVVDDSQLPKDRFSAERLKGVDSTLKIQPAELGDSAMYLCASTRNSQGNTGELFFGEGSRLTVL.

Many counts were recorded for this clonotype. The chain employs TRBV7-8 and TRBJ1-5, with 8 bases aligning to TRBD1. Trimming at V came to 6 bases and at J to 8 bases, leaving 9 bases not matched to a gene. The CDR3 is made up of 14 amino acids. CDR1 is SGHVS, CDR2 FQNEAQ, per germline. The CDR3 DNA sequence: TGTGCCAGCAGGCCCAGGGGGCAGGGTAAGCCCCAGCATTTT. The encoded protein is CASRPRGQGKPQHF.

At least ten counts were recorded for this clonotype. The chain couples TRBV12-5 to TRBJ2-7, with TRBD1 identical over 7 bases. The ends lost 0 bases at V and 5 bases at J; junction bases unmatched: 13. CDR1 and CDR2 from the germline V gene are LGHNT and FRNRAP. The CDR3 is made up of 17 amino acids. The CDR3 is CASGLVLGNRGVDEQYF. Written as DNA, the CDR3 is TGTGCTAGTGGTTTGGTATTGGGAAACAGGGGAGTAGACGAGCAGTACTTC. Using reference TRBV12-5 and TRBJ2-7 for the parts outside the CDR3, the full variable domain is DARVTQTPRHKVTEMGQEVTMRCQPILGHNTVFWYRQTMMQGLELLAYFRNRAPLDDSGMPKDRFSAEMPDATLATLKIQPSEPRDSAVYFCASGLVLGNRGVDEQYFGPGTRLTVT.

In this sample, this clonotype turned up many times. The V call is TRBV7-9, the J call TRBJ2-7, with D possibly being TRBD1 (5 bases). CDR1 and CDR2 (germline): SEHNR, FQNEAQ (reference sequence). CDR3 length equals 13 residues. The ends were cut back, 5 bases at V and 5 bases at J, with 13 bases in the middle. As DNA, the CDR3 is TGTGCCAGCAGCCACCGACAGTTCCACGAGCAGTACTTC. It codes for CASSHRQFHEQYF.

The chain couples TRBV18 to TRBJ2-7, with 7 positions matching TRBD1. Germline-derived CDR1 and CDR2 are KGHSH and LQKENI. V lost 3 bases, J lost 5 bases, and 10 bases stayed unmatched. The CDR3 runs to 15 residues. As DNA, the CDR3 is TGTGCCAGCTCACCGGCGTCGACAGGGATCCACGAGCAGTACTTC. Its protein product is CASSPASTGIHEQYF.

This clonotype was detected many times. The J gene is TRBJ2-5, the V gene TRBV12-3 or TRBV12-4; TRBD2 matches at 8 bases. The CDR3 runs 13 residues. V lost 6 bases to trimming and J lost 5 bases; unmatched junction nucleotides: 5. The CDR3 spells CASRISGVETQYF. CDR3 DNA: TGTGCCAGCAGGATTAGCGGGGTTGAGACCCAGTACTTC.

Regarding this clonotype: No conserved phenylalanine or tryptophan ends this CDR3, so it is likely a read error. The genes are TRBV6-5 and TRBJ1-5; 9 nucleotides agree with TRBD1. CDR1 and CDR2 (germline): MNHEY, SVGAGI. The CDR3 is 17 residues long. Germline trimming cut 3 bases from V and 7 bases from J; bases unmatched to any gene: 13. The CDR3, as DNA: TGTGCCAGCAGTTATTTGCCGGGACAGGGATTTGTGCAGCCCCAGCATTCT. Amino acids: CASSYLPGQGFVQPQHS.

The chain joins TRBV6-1 to TRBJ2-5, with 14 positions matching TRBD2. CDR1 and CDR2 from the germline V gene are MNHNS and SASEGT. V dropped 3 bases and J dropped 5; count of bases not matched to a gene: 5. The CDR3 sequence is 16 residues long. The CDR3 is CASSDATSGGAETQYF. The CDR3 nucleotides are TGTGCCAGCAGTGATGCGACTAGCGGGGGGGCCGAGACCCAGTACTTC.

This clonotype was detected ten times or more. The chain uses TRBV18 and TRBJ2-7; D may be TRBD1 (6 bases). Trimming removed 6 bases from V and 5 bases from J, with 23 bases in between. The CDR3 contains 16 residues. The germline gives CDR1 KGHSH, CDR2 LQKENI. DNA for the CDR3: TGTGCCAGCTCCCTCCCCCCGGGACACACTCGGGACGAGCAGTACTTC. This gives the protein CASSLPPGHTRDEQYF. The full variable domain, in which reference TRBV18 and TRBJ2-7 provide the parts outside the CDR3, is NAGVMQNPRHLVRRRGQEARLRCSPMKGHSHVYWYRQLPEEGLKFMVYLQKENIIDESGMPKERFSAEFPKEGPSILRIQQVVRGDSAAYFCASSLPPGHTRDEQYFGPGTRLTVT.

This clonotype was recorded many times. The rearrangement links TRBV29-1 to TRBJ1-1; D uncertain. The CDR3 totals 12 residues. The germline V and J ends were trimmed by 5 bases and 0 bases, with 7 bases remaining between them. Germline CDR1 SQVTM, CDR2 ANQGSEA. The CDR3 sequence: CSVRHLNTEAFF. The CDR3 DNA follows: TGCAGCGTTCGACACCTGAACACTGAAGCTTTCTTT.

There are many counts of this clonotype. V and J are TRBV19 and TRBJ1-1; D might be TRBD1 (5 bases). Germline CDR1 and CDR2: LNHDA and SQIVND (reference sequence). The CDR3 runs 13 residues. Trimming shortened V by 7 bases and J by 8 bases, and 17 bases separated the two germline ends. In nucleotides, the CDR3 is TGTGCCAGTACTCCCAGCGAGGGGAGGGAAGCTTTCTTT. Protein: CASTPSEGREAFF.